These 3 T cell receptor beta chains originate from one sample sequenced in a study of response to subunit inactivated influenza vaccine. TCRdb re-called the RT-PCR reads through MiXCR, storing one row per CDR3 protein. The sample shows under 850,000 distinct CDR3 sequences, approximately 18% of them seen only once. Sequenced material: PBMCs from blood, taken 5 to 6 days after vaccination. These receptors were obtained from a man over 45 who received an inactivated influenza vaccine.

This clonotype has only a few counts. V gene TRBV11-1 combines with J gene TRBJ2-1; 11 bases align to TRBD2. Trimming took 5 bases from V and 0 from J; bases not matched to a gene: 12. The CDR3 extends over 19 amino acids. The germline V gene has CDR1 SGHAT and CDR2 FQDESV (reference sequence). The chain's CDR3 is CASSGRGTSGVSSYNEQFF. DNA for the CDR3: TGTGCCAGCAGCGGAAGAGGGACTAGCGGTGTAAGCTCCTACAATGAGCAGTTCTTC.

This chain links TRBV7-2 with TRBJ2-3; TRBD2 might be the D (6 bases). The CDR3 is 15 residues long. Germline V gives CDR1 SGHTA, CDR2 FQGNSA. With 3 bases removed from V and 4 bases from J, the gap between germline ends came to 14 bases. The CDR3 DNA reads as TGTGCCAGCAGCTTCGGCGGGGTGTTGGCAGATACGCAGTATTTT. Translation gives CASSFGGVLADTQYF.

J is TRBJ2-7 and V is TRBV5-6; D uncertain. V dropped 4 bases and J dropped 5 bases, with 16 bases sitting between them. Germline CDR1 reads SGHDT; CDR2 reads YYEEEE. The CDR3 runs 14 residues. CDR3 in DNA: TGTGCCAGCAGCCCCGATCTGTCTACGCACGAGCAGTACTTC. It yields the protein CASSPDLSTHEQYF.